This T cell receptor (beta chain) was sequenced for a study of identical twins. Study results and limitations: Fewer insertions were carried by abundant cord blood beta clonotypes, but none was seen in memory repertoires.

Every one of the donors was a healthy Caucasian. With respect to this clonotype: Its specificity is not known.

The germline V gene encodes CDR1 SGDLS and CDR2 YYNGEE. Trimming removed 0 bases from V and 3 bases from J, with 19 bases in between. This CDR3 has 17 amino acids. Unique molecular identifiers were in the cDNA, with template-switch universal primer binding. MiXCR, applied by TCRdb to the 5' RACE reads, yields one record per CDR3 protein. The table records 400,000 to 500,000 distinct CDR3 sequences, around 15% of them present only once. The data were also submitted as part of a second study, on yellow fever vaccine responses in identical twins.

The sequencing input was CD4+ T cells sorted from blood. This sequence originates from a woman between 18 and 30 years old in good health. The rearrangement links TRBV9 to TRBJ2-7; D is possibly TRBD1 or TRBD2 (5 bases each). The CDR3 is CASSVEAGGRRGYEQYF. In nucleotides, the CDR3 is TGTGCCAGCAGCGTAGAGGCAGGAGGTAGAAGGGGCTACGAGCAGTACTTC.